This T cell receptor beta chain was documented in a study of Ad26.COV2.S vaccination and SARS-CoV-2 variants. Study details: Participants got Ad26.COV2.S intramuscularly, once or twice 56 days apart.

The CDR3 covers 13 residues. Per the germline V gene, CDR1 is MDHEN and CDR2 is SYDVKM. V was clipped by 3 bases and J by 3 bases, with 9 bases between them. Described treatment: some 20 received Ad26.COV2.S at low or high dose, single or two shots; 5 received placebo; per-sample allocation not given. Sampling was done on day 63 after the first vaccine or placebo injection. The table came from immunoSEQ multiplex PCR; TCRdb's copy has only in-frame clones and leaves some out. The table has approximately 480,000 clones, around 88% seen once. This material consisted of peripheral blood, taken in a trial of Ad26.COV2.S vaccine versus placebo. The chain recombines TRBV28 with TRBJ2-7; no clear D gene. The TCR sequence derives from a person between 18 and 65 years old who received the Ad26.COV2.S COVID-19 vaccine or a placebo. The CDR3 coding sequence is TGTGCCAGCAGTTTTTCAGACCGCTACGAGCAGTACTTC. Its protein is CASSFSDRYEQYF. Variable domain in full (rest from reference TRBV28 and TRBJ2-7): DVKVTQSSRYLVKRTGEKVFLECVQDMDHENMFWYRQDPGLGLRLIYFSYDVKMKEKGDIPEGYSVSREKKERFSLILESASTNQTSMYLCASSFSDRYEQYFGPGTRLTVT.